Listed here is a single T cell receptor beta chain. Some clones are missing from TCRdb's copy, which holds only in-frame ones; the method was immunoSEQ multiplex PCR. The table lists over a million clones, approximately 80% of them singletons. This entry comes from a study of shared clonotypes between healthy human individuals. Looking at the study overall: Donors, aged 18 to 49, were a couple of women and three men. CD4 naive and CD4 memory each took three plates per donor, while CD8 naive took two and CD8 memory one.

Deletions cut 1 base from V and 7 bases from J, with 8 bases between. The CDR3 length is 13 residues. Germline CDR1 is SGHTA and CDR2 is FQGNSA. This clonotype was sampled from a man between 18 and 35 years old in good health. Some clones in this sample may be carry-over from other donors' samples. Specimen: memory CD4+ T cells from PBMCs. Sample subset: CD45RA-negative fraction. The gene calls are TRBV7-2 and TRBJ1-5; D not resolved. CDR3: CASSLGASQPQHF. The CDR3 coding sequence is TGTGCCAGCAGCTTAGGGGCGTCACAGCCCCAGCATTTT.